This T cell receptor beta chain derives from a study of blood T cell repertoires in COVID-19. The assay was immunoSEQ multiplex PCR, and TCRdb's table has in-frame clones only and misses some. The sample comprises about 250,000 clones, roughly 85% of which are singletons, and approximately 8.6% rests with the top ten. Trimming took 0 bases from V and 7 from J, leaving 12 bases between them. Germline V gene data show CDR1 as SGHDN and CDR2 as FVKESK. The CDR3 covers 14 residues. The rearrangement links TRBV14 to TRBJ1-1; D might be TRBD1 (6 bases). This receptor was taken from a woman between 45 and 60 years old with acute COVID-19. The sample was PBMCs or T cells enriched from blood (not recorded which). Here the CDR3 DNA reads TGTGCCAGCAGCCAAGAATTGGGACAACTTGAAGCTTTCTTT. It codes for CASSQELGQLEAFF.